The rows below give T cell receptor beta chains drawn from one sample of a study of blood T cell repertoires in COVID-19. Data came from immunoSEQ multiplex PCR; TCRdb stores just in-frame clones and leaves some out. The data contain about 280,000 clones, roughly 85% of them singletons. Specimen: peripheral blood. Every receptor here comes from a man aged 50 to 60 with active or convalescent COVID-19. The CDR3 runs from the conserved cysteine through the conserved F or W. The D gene is left open where the match is weak. Part of the rows lack a size; the others show once, few, many or a class for expanded clones.

d_call	v_call	j_call	clone_size	cdr3_nt	cdr3_aa
.	TRBV11-2	TRBJ2-4	once	TGTGCCAGCAGCCCGGGGAGCAGTGGAATCAGTGCCTTC	CASSPGSSGISAF
.	TRBV4-2	TRBJ2-1	.	TGTGCCAGCAGCCAAGAAGGAGGCTCGCCGGCGTCCAATGAGCAGTTCTTC	CASSQEGGSPASNEQFF
TRBD2	TRBV19	TRBJ2-2	.	TGTGCCAGTATCGGGACTAGCGAGGCCGGGGAGCTGTTTTTT	CASIGTSEAGELFF
TRBD2	TRBV19	TRBJ2-7	once	TGTGCCAGTAGTATCCAAGTAAGCGGGAGGACGGGGGAGCAGTACTTC	CASSIQVSGRTGEQYF
.	TRBV7-9	TRBJ1-3	.	TGTGCCAGCAGCCCCGCGGGGCCTCTGACTGGAAACACCATATATTTT	CASSPAGPLTGNTIYF
.	TRBV18	TRBJ1-3	.	TGTGCCAGCTCGCCGGGACTCATAAGCTCTGGAAACACCATATATTTT	CASSPGLISSGNTIYF
TRBD1	TRBV27	TRBJ2-1	.	TGTGCCAGCAGTCCCCGGGACAGGGTGTATGAGCAGTTCTTC	CASSPRDRVYEQFF
.	TRBV2	TRBJ1-1	.	TGTGCCAGCAGTGAGATGGGGACTAGGGCTGAAGCTTTCTTT	CASSEMGTRAEAFF
.	TRBV6-6	TRBJ1-5	.	TGTGCCAGCTCACCCCGGAGGGATCAGCCCCAGCATTTT	CASSPRRDQPQHF
TRBD1	TRBV11-2	TRBJ1-2	.	TGTGCCAGCAGCCGGAACAGGGGAATCTATGGCTACACCTTC	CASSRNRGIYGYTF